Each of the 10 T cell receptor beta chains below was sequenced from the same sample in a study of post-analysis software for immune sequencing data (dated by TCRdb to about 2015). What the research found in general, with its limitations: Roughly 5 TRBV segments, including TRBV5-6, TRBV5-1 and TRBV20-1, were significantly more frequent in patients than controls.

Library preparation employed PCR. TCRdb lists the instrument as Illumina HiSeq 2500. To reduce PCR and sequencing biases, unique molecular identifiers were built into the TCR beta cDNA libraries. TCRdb reprocessing: public reads trimmed at Q25 with fastp, clones called with MiXCR, in-frame beta chains kept. Each entry merges the rows of one CDR3 protein and shows their most common DNA and genes. Here the sample has hundreds of thousands of distinct CDR3 sequences; roughly 46% occur a single time. The ten most abundant clones make up more than 1.5% of the sample. No antigen has been identified for these receptors. Sequencing was done on a sample of blood. The receptors stem from a girl aged 5-17 years with multiple sclerosis.

The chain uses TRBV20-1 and TRBJ2-7; 8 positions agree with TRBD1. The J call may be wrong; the DNA end is better matched by TRBJ2-5. Germline CDR1 reads DFQATT; CDR2 reads SNEGSKA (reference sequence). The CDR3 is 13 residues long. The CDR3, as DNA: TGCAGTGCTAGCCGGACAGGGCGGGAGACCCAGTACTTC. Amino acid sequence: CSASRTGRETQYF.

The chain joins TRBV11-1 to TRBJ2-5; 9 nucleotides match TRBD2. CDR1 and CDR2 (germline): SGHAT, FQDESV (reference sequence). V dropped 5 bases and J dropped 2; count of bases not matched to a gene: 9. The CDR3 runs to 16 residues. CDR3 coding DNA: TGTGCCAGCAGCCAGAGACTAGCGGTAACGCAAGAGACCCAGTACTTC. It yields the protein CASSQRLAVTQETQYF.

The chain recombines TRBV29-1 with TRBJ2-7, with D tentatively TRBD1 (5 bases). Germline assignment: CDR1 SQVTM and CDR2 ANQGSEA. The V and J ends lost 7 bases and 3 bases respectively, with 13 bases between them. This CDR3 is built from 12 residues. CDR3 protein: CSAADRYYEQYF. CDR3 sequence (DNA): TGCAGCGCTGCCGACAGATACTACGAGCAGTACTTC.

As concerns this clonotype: Since a much larger clone is just one base distant, this may be a read error. As DNA, the CDR3 is TGCGCCGGCAGGGGCCAAGAGACCCAGTACTTC. It translates to CAGRGQETQYF. The V and J genes are TRBV5-1 and TRBJ2-5; D possibly corresponds to TRBD1 (6 bases). Looked up from germline, CDR1 is SGHRS and CDR2 is YFSETQ. The CDR3 runs to 11 residues. The full variable domain, with the rest looked up from reference TRBV5-1 and TRBJ2-5, is KAGVTQTPRYLIKTRGQQVTLSCSPISGHRSVSWYQQTPGQGLQFLFEYFSETQRNKGNFPGRFSGRQFSNSRSEMNVSTLELGDSALYLCAGRGQETQYFGPGTRLLVL.

The chain employs TRBV12-3 or TRBV12-4 and TRBJ1-1; 8 bases align to TRBD1. The V segment lost 6 bases and the J segment 7 bases; nucleotides outside the gene matches: 4. The CDR3 sequence is 12 residues long. CDR3 region: CASRDRGVEAFF. The CDR3 nucleotides read TGTGCCAGCAGAGACAGGGGAGTTGAAGCTTTCTTT.

This clonotype has more than one count but fewer than ten. The rearrangement uses TRBV29-1 and TRBJ1-2; D might be TRBD1 (5 bases). Trimming left V 7 bases short and J 1 base short, with 16 bases between. Germline CDR1 reads SQVTM; CDR2 reads ANQGSEA. This CDR3 contains 14 residues. The CDR3 protein is CSANFMTVNYGYTF. The CDR3, as DNA: TGCAGCGCTAACTTCATGACAGTTAACTATGGCTACACCTTC.

This clonotype has just a few counts. CDR3 loop: CASSLAIGSTDTQYF. In DNA, the CDR3 is TGCGCCAGCAGCTTGGCCATCGGCAGCACAGATACGCAGTATTTT. The chain combines TRBV5-1 with TRBJ2-3; D remains ambiguous. The CDR3 sequence is 15 residues long. Trimming pared 0 bases from V and 0 bases from J, leaving 8 bases between. Germline lookup yields CDR1 SGHRS and CDR2 YFSETQ.

This clonotype has only a few counts. V gene TRBV29-1 combines with J gene TRBJ2-7, with 8 bases aligning to TRBD1. J was trimmed by 6 bases and V by 2 bases; bases with no gene match: 9. The CDR3 is made up of 14 amino acids. Germline V gene sequence: CDR1 SQVTM, CDR2 ANQGSEA. CDR3 amino acids: CSVESPDRAGEQYF. The CDR3 nucleotides read TGCAGCGTTGAATCCCCGGACAGGGCCGGCGAGCAGTACTTC.

The chain links TRBV5-1 to TRBJ2-7; 8 nucleotides line up with TRBD1. After removal of 5 bases from V and 2 bases from J, the junction contained 9 bases not matched to a gene. CDR1 is SGHRS and CDR2 is YFSETQ in the germline V gene. This CDR3 has 15 residues. CDR3 DNA: TGCGCCAGCAGTCCAGGACAGGGCCGAACCTACGAGCAGTACTTC. Protein sequence: CASSPGQGRTYEQYF. Full variable domain (missing parts from reference TRBV5-1 and TRBJ2-7): KAGVTQTPRYLIKTRGQQVTLSCSPISGHRSVSWYQQTPGQGLQFLFEYFSETQRNKGNFPGRFSGRQFSNSRSEMNVSTLELGDSALYLCASSPGQGRTYEQYFGPGTRLTVT.

The chain employs TRBV12-3 or TRBV12-4 and TRBJ2-7; D might be TRBD1 or TRBD2, each matching 5 bases. The V end lost 4 bases, the J end lost 2 bases, and 9 bases lay between the germline ends. The CDR3 is made up of 13 amino acids. The CDR3 protein is CASSWDGAYEQYF. CDR3 DNA sequence: TGTGCCAGCAGTTGGGACGGAGCCTACGAGCAGTACTTC.